This TCR beta chain was sequenced during a study of PD-1 blockade in classical Hodgkin lymphoma. Study observations and caveats: Diversity in CD4+ TCRs, unlike that measured in CD8+ TCRs, had risen significantly by C4D1. Complete responders had baseline diversity similar to newly diagnosed patients. Anyone who began nivolumab under 1 year after ASCT was excluded.

Trimming took 0 bases from V and 4 from J, leaving 11 bases between them. The CDR3 consists of 15 residues. Germline assignment: CDR1 SGHNT and CDR2 YYREEE (reference sequence). Assay used: immunoSEQ multiplex PCR; TCRdb lists only in-frame clones, some missing. The sample records some 100,000 clones, just under 95% being singletons. This clone was observed a few times. Its antigen remains unknown. The patients all showed relapse after autologous stem cell transplantation, while their brentuximab vedotin exposure varied. Best responses fell into complete response, partial response or progressive disease.

The receptor's source is a human donor with classical Hodgkin lymphoma. This specimen was peripheral blood mononuclear cells (PBMCs), taken at baseline. This chain joins TRBV5-4 and TRBJ1-5; weak D call: TRBD1 (5 bases). The CDR3 bases are TGTGCCAGCAGCTTGGGGGGCCAGTCTAATCAGCCCCAGCATTTT. This translates into CASSLGGQSNQPQHF.